This T cell receptor (beta chain) was obtained from a study of T cells in Graves' hyperthyroidism and ophthalmopathy. To note about this clonotype: The antigen remains undetermined.

The CDR3 runs 19 residues. The germline V gene encodes CDR1 MNHEY and CDR2 SMNVEV (reference sequence). V was pared by 2 bases and J by 3 bases, with 15 bases of the junction left unmatched. TCR beta CDR3 region amplification was performed from RNA transcripts. An initial round of RT-PCR targeting the TCR CDR3 relied on the HTBI primer set. TCRdb fed the multiplex PCR reads into MiXCR, producing one record per CDR3 protein. This table holds about 400,000 distinct CDR3 sequences, 15% found once. The authors deemed Graves' hyperthyroidism stable absent ophthalmopathy progression within 18 months. Diagnosis of hyperthyroidism was new in patients aged 18 to 65, and its duration was under 2 months. PBMCs were collected from a roughly 10 ml volume of fresh peripheral blood. Points from the study as a whole: Most thyroid clonotypes expanded above 0.001 appeared in blood too.

This TCR was recovered from a young woman with Graves' hyperthyroidism. The sample taken for sequencing was blood. This chain joins TRBV27 and TRBJ1-2; 10 positions agree with TRBD1. CDR3 residues: CASSLRAPPRTGGHYGYTF. The CDR3 DNA reads as TGTGCCAGCAGTTTAAGGGCCCCCCCCCGGACAGGGGGGCACTATGGCTACACCTTC.